The present T cell receptor (beta chain) was sequenced within a study of cytomegalovirus exposure and HLA in healthy donors. Trimming left V 11 bases short and J 0 bases short, with 22 bases between. The germline V gene has CDR1 LGHNA and CDR2 YNFKEQ. The CDR3 is made up of 17 amino acids. The PCR employed 60 Vbeta primers together with 13 Jbeta primers. The data were produced by immunoSEQ multiplex PCR, yet TCRdb's version contains in-frame clones alone and is incomplete. Among more than 90,000 clones, 70% to 85% were seen once, and the ten largest hold 11%. This receptor was obtained from a woman aged 50 to 65 in good health and CMV-seropositive. Sequences were obtained from PBMCs. The gene calls are TRBV4-2 and TRBJ2-2; tentative D call: TRBD2 (6 bases). This CDR3 is CAAGPPDRGSNTGELFF. DNA for the CDR3: TGTGCCGCGGGGCCACCTGACCGCGGATCGAACACCGGGGAGCTGTTTTTT.